Listed here are 18 T cell receptor beta chains from one sample, sequenced in a study of radiation and T cells in renal cell carcinoma. Libraries were prepared by immunoSEQ multiplex PCR; TCRdb keeps only in-frame clonotypes and omits some of them. The sample consists of around 130,000 clones, 85% to 90% of them appearing once. The time point denotes: blood 2 weeks post-SBRT. Treatment reported: 15 Gy SBRT to primary tumor, nephrectomy 4 weeks later. The material sequenced was blood, taken from a patient whose treatment included radiotherapy and nephrectomy. The source of these receptors is a woman aged 65 to 85 with renal cell carcinoma.

The chain uses TRBV15 and TRBJ1-5, with 8 positions matching TRBD1. V was pared by 4 bases and J by 7 bases, with 6 bases of the junction left unmatched. The CDR3 is 14 amino acids. Germline CDR1 reads LNHNV; CDR2 reads YYDKDF (reference sequence). The CDR3 DNA is TGTGCCACCAGCATCAGGGGGCTGGGGCAGCCCCAGCATTTT. Its translation is CATSIRGLGQPQHF. The full variable domain, rest sourced from reference TRBV15 and TRBJ1-5, is DAMVIQNPRYQVTQFGKPVTLSCSQTLNHNVMYWYQQKSSQAPKLLFHYYDKDFNNEADTPDNFQSRRPNTSFCFLDIRSPGLGDTAMYLCATSIRGLGQPQHFGDGTRLSIL.

The chain uses TRBV7-2 and TRBJ2-5; 10 bases agree with TRBD1. CDR1 and CDR2 from the germline V gene are SGHTA and FQGNSA. The junction had 8 bases not matched to a gene; V was cut back by 6 bases and J by 4 bases. The CDR3 runs to 15 residues. The CDR3 DNA reads TGTGCCAGCAGTTTGGACAGGGGGAAGGGAGAGACCCAGTACTTC. It translates to CASSLDRGKGETQYF.

V gene TRBV11-2 combines with J gene TRBJ1-3; possibly TRBD1 for D (6 bases). Germline V gene lookup returns CDR1 SGHAT and CDR2 FQNNGV. With 0 bases removed from V and 4 bases from J, the gap between germline ends came to 10 bases. The CDR3 loop spans 15 amino acids. CDR3 DNA: TGTGCCAGCAGCTTAGAGGGGACAAGAGGAAACACCATATATTTT. Protein sequence: CASSLEGTRGNTIYF.

In this sample, this clone turned up a few times. The chain is built from TRBV18 and TRBJ1-4; 7 positions agree with TRBD1. Germline loops: CDR1 KGHSH, CDR2 LQKENI. J gave up 3 bases and V 6 bases, and 13 bases lay outside the gene matches. This CDR3 has 17 residues. The DNA of the CDR3 is TGTGCCAGCTCTACCACGCGACAGGGCGCTTCTAATGAAAAACTGTTTTTT. Encoded protein: CASSTTRQGASNEKLFF.

This sequence joins TRBV7-2 and TRBJ2-7; maybe TRBD2 (6 bases). CDR1 is SGHTA, CDR2 FQGNSA, per germline. The CDR3 spans 13 residues. Deletions cut 7 bases from V and 0 bases from J, with 10 bases between. The CDR3 DNA reads as TGTGCCAGCACTCGGGACTCCTCCTACGAGCAGTACTTC. Translating it yields CASTRDSSYEQYF. Together with reference TRBV7-2 and TRBJ2-7, the CDR3 gives the full variable domain: GAGVSQSPSNKVTEKGKDVELRCDPISGHTALYWYRQSLGQGLEFLIYFQGNSAPDKSGLPSDRFSAERTGGSVSTLTIQRTQQEDSAVYLCASTRDSSYEQYFGPGTRLTVT.

The V and J genes are TRBV7-6 and TRBJ2-5; 10 nucleotides line up with TRBD1. The CDR3 length is 16 residues. Trimming at V came to 5 bases and at J to 5 bases, leaving 11 bases not matched to a gene. The germline V gene has CDR1 SGHVS and CDR2 FNYEAQ. The CDR3 region is CASSPPPGQGIETQYF. For the CDR3, the DNA is TGTGCCAGCAGCCCTCCCCCGGGACAGGGGATCGAGACCCAGTACTTC.

The V call is TRBV29-1, the J call TRBJ1-4, with D tentatively TRBD1 (6 bases). The CDR3 contains 12 residues. CDR1 and CDR2 from the germline V gene are SQVTM and ANQGSEA. Trimming took off 5 bases at V and 5 bases at J, with 9 bases between the two ends. CDR3 in amino acids: CSVLQGNEKLFF. The CDR3 DNA sequence: TGCAGCGTTTTACAGGGAAATGAAAAACTGTTTTTT. The full variable domain, in which reference TRBV29-1 and TRBJ1-4 provide the parts outside the CDR3, is SAVISQKPSRDICQRGTSLTIQCQVDSQVTMMFWYRQQPGQSLTLIATANQGSEATYESGFVIDKFPISRPNLTFSTLTVSNMSPEDSSIYLCSVLQGNEKLFFGSGTQLSVL.

The chain employs TRBV27 and TRBJ2-5, with 7 bases identical to TRBD2. J was trimmed by 7 bases and V by 2 bases; bases with no gene match: 4. The CDR3 totals 13 residues. Germline loops: CDR1 MNHEY, CDR2 SMNVEV (reference sequence). In DNA, the CDR3 is TGTGCCAGCAGTTTAGGGTGGGGGGGGACCCAGTACTTC. It codes for CASSLGWGGTQYF.

The CDR3 DNA sequence: TGCGCCAGCAGTTCCACGGCCGGGGAGGCAGATACGCAGTATTTT. Protein: CASSSTAGEADTQYF. The chain employs TRBV23-1 and TRBJ2-3; D possibly corresponds to TRBD2 (6 bases). TRBV23-1 is designated an ORF whose function remains uncertain. The CDR3 contains 15 residues. V was trimmed by 5 bases and J by 4 bases, leaving 16 bases between them.

The genes are TRBV6-1 and TRBJ1-2; a weak D match, TRBD1 (6 bases). The ends were cut back, 8 bases at V and 4 bases at J, with 20 bases in the middle. CDR3 length: 15 amino acids. From germline, CDR1 is MNHNS and CDR2 SASEGT. DNA for the CDR3: TGTGCCAGCGGAAAGGGACAACCTTTTAGCTATGGCTACACCTTC. Translated, it gives CASGKGQPFSYGYTF.

The chain recombines TRBV9 with TRBJ1-1; D is possibly TRBD1 (5 bases). The CDR3 has 14 amino acids. Trimming removed 3 bases at V and 3 bases at J, with 12 bases between. The germline V gene has CDR1 SGDLS and CDR2 YYNGEE. The CDR3, as DNA: TGTGCCAGCAGCGGCGGGGGGAGGGACACTGAAGCTTTCTTT. This translates into CASSGGGRDTEAFF.

The chain uses TRBV30 and TRBJ1-1; 7 bases agree with TRBD1. The length of the CDR3 is 13 residues. The germline CDR1 and CDR2 sequences are GTSNPN and SVGIG (reference sequence). Trimming at V came to 5 bases and at J to 2 bases, leaving 5 bases not matched to a gene. CDR3: CAWGGTANTEAFF. CDR3 nucleotide sequence: TGTGCCTGGGGAGGGACAGCTAACACTGAAGCTTTCTTT.

In nucleotides, the CDR3 is TGTGCCAGCAGTTCACCCGGGACAGGGGCCTTGAACACTGAAGCTTTCTTT. Protein sequence: CASSSPGTGALNTEAFF. The chain couples TRBV5-5 to TRBJ1-1, with 10 bases aligning to TRBD1. Germline V gives CDR1 SGHKS, CDR2 YYEKEE (reference sequence). J gave up 0 bases and V 5 bases, and 10 bases lay outside the gene matches. The CDR3 runs to 17 residues.

This clone was observed a handful of times. The genes are TRBV10-3 and TRBJ1-2, with a tentative D call TRBD1 (6 bases). The CDR3 has 14 residues. V was trimmed by 11 bases and J by 2 bases, leaving 18 bases between them. From germline, CDR1 is ENHRY and CDR2 SYGVKD. CDR3 in amino acids: CASKGGSANYGYTF. DNA of the CDR3: TGTGCCTCAAAAGGGGGGTCCGCCAACTATGGCTACACCTTC.

This chain uses TRBV2 with TRBJ1-5; no reliable D call. The ends were cut back, 7 bases at V and 0 bases at J, with 7 bases in the middle. The length of the CDR3 is 13 residues. Germline V gene lookup returns CDR1 SNHLY and CDR2 FYNNEI. The CDR3 reads CASIGDSNQPQHF. The CDR3 region has the DNA TGTGCCAGCATCGGGGATAGCAATCAGCCCCAGCATTTT.

The chain links TRBV7-2 to TRBJ2-5; a possible D gene is TRBD2 (6 bases). This CDR3 contains 12 residues. Trimming took off 7 bases at V and 4 bases at J, with 10 bases between the two ends. Germline V gene data show CDR1 as SGHTA and CDR2 as FQGNSA. The CDR3 DNA sequence: TGTGCCAGCACTGGCGGGGTAGAGACCCAGTACTTC. This sequence encodes CASTGGVETQYF.

As DNA, the CDR3 is TGTGCCACCAGCCGCGGACAGGGCGGCACCGGGGAGCTGTTTTTT. Translation: CATSRGQGGTGELFF. The chain joins TRBV15 to TRBJ2-2; 8 nucleotides agree with TRBD1. V gave up 5 bases and J gave up 4 bases; unmatched junction bases: 6. Germline V gene data show CDR1 as LNHNV and CDR2 as YYDKDF (reference sequence). The length of the CDR3 is 15 residues.

V and J are TRBV2 and TRBJ2-3, with D perhaps matching TRBD2 (6 bases). The CDR3 has 13 residues. V was trimmed by 4 bases and J by 8 bases, leaving 13 bases between them. Germline V lookup: CDR1 SNHLY, CDR2 FYNNEI. Here the CDR3 DNA reads TGTGCCAGCAGTGGATTAGGGACTGGTACGCAGTATTTT. It yields the protein CASSGLGTGTQYF.